The sequence of this T cell receptor beta chain was determined in a study of T cell repertoires in cytomegalovirus infection. Study background: An indication of both CMV infection and matching HLA type came from public TCR beta signatures.

This clonotype has just a few counts. TCRdb reprocessed the reads with MiXCR, giving one entry per CDR3 protein. The sample lists some 170,000 distinct CDR3 sequences; about 15% were seen once. Germline CDR1 and CDR2: MGHRA and YSYEKL. The V end lost 0 bases, the J end lost 4 bases, and 9 bases lay between the germline ends. The CDR3 extends over 15 amino acids. The TCR sequence derives from a human donor in good health (CMV status not recorded). Some clones in this sample may be carry-over from other donors' samples. The sample taken for sequencing was CD8+ T cells from PBMCs. V usage is TRBV4-1 and J usage is TRBJ2-2; TRBD2 is a possible D gene (6 bases). CDR3 coding DNA: TGCGCCAGCAGCCAAGATGACGGGGGCACCGGGGAGCTGTTTTTT. It is translated as CASSQDDGGTGELFF.